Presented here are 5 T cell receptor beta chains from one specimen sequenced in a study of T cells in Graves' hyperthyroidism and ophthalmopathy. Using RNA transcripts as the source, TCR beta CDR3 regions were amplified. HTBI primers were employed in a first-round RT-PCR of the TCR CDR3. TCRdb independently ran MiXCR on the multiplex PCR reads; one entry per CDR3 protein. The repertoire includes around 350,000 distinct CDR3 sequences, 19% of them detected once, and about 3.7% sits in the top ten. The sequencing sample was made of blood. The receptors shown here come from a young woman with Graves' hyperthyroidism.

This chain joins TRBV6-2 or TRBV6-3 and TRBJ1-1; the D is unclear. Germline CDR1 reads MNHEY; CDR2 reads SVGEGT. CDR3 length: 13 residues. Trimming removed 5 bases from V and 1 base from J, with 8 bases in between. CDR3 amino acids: CASSTSSNTEAFF. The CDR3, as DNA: TGTGCCAGCAGTACCTCCTCGAACACTGAAGCTTTCTTT.

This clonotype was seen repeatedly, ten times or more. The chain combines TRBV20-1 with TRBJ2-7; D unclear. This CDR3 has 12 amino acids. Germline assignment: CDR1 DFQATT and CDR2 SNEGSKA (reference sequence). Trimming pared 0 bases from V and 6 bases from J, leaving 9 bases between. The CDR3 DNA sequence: TGCAGTGCTAGAGATGGGCTCCTCGAGCAGTACTTC. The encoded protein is CSARDGLLEQYF.

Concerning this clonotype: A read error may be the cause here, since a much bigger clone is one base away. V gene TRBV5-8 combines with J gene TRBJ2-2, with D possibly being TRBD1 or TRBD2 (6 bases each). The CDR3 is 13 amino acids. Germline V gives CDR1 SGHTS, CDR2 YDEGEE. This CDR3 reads CSNEGGFAGELFF. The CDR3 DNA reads TGTTCCAACGAGGGGGGTTTTGCCGGGGAGCTGTTTTTT.

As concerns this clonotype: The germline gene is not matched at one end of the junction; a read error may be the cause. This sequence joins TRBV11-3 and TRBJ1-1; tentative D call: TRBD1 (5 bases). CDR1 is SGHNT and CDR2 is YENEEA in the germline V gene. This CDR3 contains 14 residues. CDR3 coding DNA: TGTGCCAGCAGGGAACAGACAGCGAACACTGAAGCTTCCTTT. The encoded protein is CASREQTANTEASF.

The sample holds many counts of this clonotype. CDR3 DNA: TGTGCCAGCTCTCCGGGACAGGGATTAAACTATGGCTACACCTTC. Translated: CASSPGQGLNYGYTF. The chain carries TRBV18 and TRBJ1-2; 9 positions match TRBD1. With V trimmed by 6 bases and J by 2 bases, 7 bases remained unmatched. Germline V CDR1 and CDR2: KGHSH, LQKENI. The length of the CDR3 is 15 residues. The full variable domain, its missing parts supplied by reference TRBV18 and TRBJ1-2, is NAGVMQNPRHLVRRRGQEARLRCSPMKGHSHVYWYRQLPEEGLKFMVYLQKENIIDESGMPKERFSAEFPKEGPSILRIQQVVRGDSAAYFCASSPGQGLNYGYTFGSGTRLTVV.